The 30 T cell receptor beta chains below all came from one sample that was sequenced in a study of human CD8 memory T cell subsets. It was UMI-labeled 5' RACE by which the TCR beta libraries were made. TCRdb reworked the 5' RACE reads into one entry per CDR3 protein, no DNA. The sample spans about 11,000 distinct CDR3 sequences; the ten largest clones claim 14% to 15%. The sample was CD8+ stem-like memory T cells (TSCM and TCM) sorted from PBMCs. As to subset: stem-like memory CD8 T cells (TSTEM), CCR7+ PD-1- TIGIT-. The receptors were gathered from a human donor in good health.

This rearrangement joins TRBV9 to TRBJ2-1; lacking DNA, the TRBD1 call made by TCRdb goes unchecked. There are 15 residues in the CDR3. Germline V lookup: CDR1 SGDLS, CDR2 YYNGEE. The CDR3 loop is CASSAAPPPDNEQFF.

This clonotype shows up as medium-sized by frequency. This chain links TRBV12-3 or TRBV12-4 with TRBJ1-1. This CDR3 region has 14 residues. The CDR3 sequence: CASSLANSRTEAFF.

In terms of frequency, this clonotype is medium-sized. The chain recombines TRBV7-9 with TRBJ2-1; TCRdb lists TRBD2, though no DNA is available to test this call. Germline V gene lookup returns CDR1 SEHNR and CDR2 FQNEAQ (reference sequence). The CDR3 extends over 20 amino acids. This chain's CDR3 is CASSPIPRTSGDSSYNEQFF.

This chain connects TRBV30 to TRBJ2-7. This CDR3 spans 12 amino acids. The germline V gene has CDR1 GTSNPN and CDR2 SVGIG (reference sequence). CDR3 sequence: CAWGLSSYEQYF.

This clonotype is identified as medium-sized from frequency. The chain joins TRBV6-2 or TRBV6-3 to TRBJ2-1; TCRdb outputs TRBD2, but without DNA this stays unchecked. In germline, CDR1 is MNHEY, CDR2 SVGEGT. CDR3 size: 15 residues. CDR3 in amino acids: CASSYGASGIYEQFF.

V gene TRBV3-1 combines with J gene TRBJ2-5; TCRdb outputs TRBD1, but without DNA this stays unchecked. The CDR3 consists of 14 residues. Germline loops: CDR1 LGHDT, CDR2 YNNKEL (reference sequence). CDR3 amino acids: CASSQPFGGETQYF.

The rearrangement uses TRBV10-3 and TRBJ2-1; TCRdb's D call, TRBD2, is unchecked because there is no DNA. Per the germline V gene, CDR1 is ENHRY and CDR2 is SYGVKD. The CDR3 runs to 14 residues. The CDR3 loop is CAISGASAYNEQFF.

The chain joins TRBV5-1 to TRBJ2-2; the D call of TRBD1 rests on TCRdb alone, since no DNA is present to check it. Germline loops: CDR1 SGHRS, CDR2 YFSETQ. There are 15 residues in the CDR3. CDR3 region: CASRRQGPNTGELFF.

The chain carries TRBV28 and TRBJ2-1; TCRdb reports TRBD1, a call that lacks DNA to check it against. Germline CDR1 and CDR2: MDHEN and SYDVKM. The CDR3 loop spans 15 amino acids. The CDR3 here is CASSRRGQGDNEQFF. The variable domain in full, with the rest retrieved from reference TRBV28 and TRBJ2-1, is DVKVTQSSRYLVKRTGEKVFLECVQDMDHENMFWYRQDPGLGLRLIYFSYDVKMKEKGDIPEGYSVSREKKERFSLILESASTNQTSMYLCASSRRGQGDNEQFFGPGTRLTVL.

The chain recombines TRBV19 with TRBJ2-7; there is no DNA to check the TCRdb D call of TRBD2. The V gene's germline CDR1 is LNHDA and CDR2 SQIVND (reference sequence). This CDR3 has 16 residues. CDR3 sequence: CASSPTSGSYSYEQYF.

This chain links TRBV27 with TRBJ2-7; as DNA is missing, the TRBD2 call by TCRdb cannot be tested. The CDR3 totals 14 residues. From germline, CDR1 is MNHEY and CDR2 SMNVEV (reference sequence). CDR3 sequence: CASSSGLAGVEQYF.

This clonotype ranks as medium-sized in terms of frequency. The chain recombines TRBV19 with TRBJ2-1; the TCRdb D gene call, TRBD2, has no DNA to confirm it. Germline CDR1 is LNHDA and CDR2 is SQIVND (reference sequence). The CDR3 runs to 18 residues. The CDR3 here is CASRGISERQGSYNEQFF.

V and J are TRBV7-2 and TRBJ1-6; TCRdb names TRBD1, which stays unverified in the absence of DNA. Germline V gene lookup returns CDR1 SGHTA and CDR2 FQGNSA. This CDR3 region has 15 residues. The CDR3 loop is CASSDWDRYNSPLHF.

The CDR3 reads CASSLTGNEQYF. The rearrangement links TRBV28 to TRBJ2-7; TCRdb lists TRBD1, though no DNA is available to test this call. This CDR3 has 12 residues. The V gene's germline CDR1 is MDHEN and CDR2 SYDVKM. The entire variable domain, with the rest obtained from reference TRBV28 and TRBJ2-7, is as follows: DVKVTQSSRYLVKRTGEKVFLECVQDMDHENMFWYRQDPGLGLRLIYFSYDVKMKEKGDIPEGYSVSREKKERFSLILESASTNQTSMYLCASSLTGNEQYFGPGTRLTVT.

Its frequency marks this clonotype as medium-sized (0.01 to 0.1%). CDR3 residues: CASSLLSELTYEQYF. The chain couples TRBV27 to TRBJ2-7; TCRdb indicates TRBD2, and absent DNA this call remains unverified. Germline CDR1 reads MNHEY; CDR2 reads SMNVEV (reference sequence). This CDR3 region has 15 residues.

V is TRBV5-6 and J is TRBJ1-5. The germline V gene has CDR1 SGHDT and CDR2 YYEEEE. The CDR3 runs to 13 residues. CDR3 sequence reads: CASSSQTYQPQHF.

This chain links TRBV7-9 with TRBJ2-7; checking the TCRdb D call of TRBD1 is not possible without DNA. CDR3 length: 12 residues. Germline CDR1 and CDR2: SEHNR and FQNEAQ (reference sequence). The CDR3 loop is CASSRAGYEQYF.

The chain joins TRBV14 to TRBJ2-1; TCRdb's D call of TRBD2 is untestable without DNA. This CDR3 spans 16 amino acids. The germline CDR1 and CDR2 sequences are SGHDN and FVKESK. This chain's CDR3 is CASSPPGLLAYNEQFF. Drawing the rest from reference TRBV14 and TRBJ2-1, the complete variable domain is EAGVTQFPSHSVIEKGQTVTLRCDPISGHDNLYWYRRVMGKEIKFLLHFVKESKQDESGMPNNRFLAERTGGTYSTLKVQPAELEDSGVYFCASSPPGLLAYNEQFFGPGTRLTVL.

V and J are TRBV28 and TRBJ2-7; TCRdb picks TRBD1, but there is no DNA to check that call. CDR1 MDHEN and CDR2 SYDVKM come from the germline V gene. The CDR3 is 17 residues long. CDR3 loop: CASTISGVGTDLYEQYF.

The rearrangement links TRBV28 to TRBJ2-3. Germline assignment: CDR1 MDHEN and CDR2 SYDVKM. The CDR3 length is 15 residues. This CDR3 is CASSFPGSSTDTQYF.

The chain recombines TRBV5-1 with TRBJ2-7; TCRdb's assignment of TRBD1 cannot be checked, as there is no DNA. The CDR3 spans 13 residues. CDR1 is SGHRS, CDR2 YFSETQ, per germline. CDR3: CASSSQPGDEQYF.

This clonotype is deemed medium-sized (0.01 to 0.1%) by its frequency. The CDR3 loop is CASSFWGLDTDTQYF. The chain is built from TRBV5-1 and TRBJ2-3; there is no DNA to check the TCRdb D call of TRBD1. Germline values: CDR1 SGHRS, CDR2 YFSETQ. The CDR3 is 15 residues long.

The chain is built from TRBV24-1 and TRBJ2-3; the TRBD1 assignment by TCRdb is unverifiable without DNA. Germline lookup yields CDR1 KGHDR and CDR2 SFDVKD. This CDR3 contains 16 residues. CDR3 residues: CATSGPGTDATDTQYF.

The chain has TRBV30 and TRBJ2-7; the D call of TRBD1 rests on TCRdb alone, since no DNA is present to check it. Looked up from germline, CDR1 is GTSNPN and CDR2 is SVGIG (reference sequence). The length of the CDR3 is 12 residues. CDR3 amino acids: CAWGDGSYEQYF.

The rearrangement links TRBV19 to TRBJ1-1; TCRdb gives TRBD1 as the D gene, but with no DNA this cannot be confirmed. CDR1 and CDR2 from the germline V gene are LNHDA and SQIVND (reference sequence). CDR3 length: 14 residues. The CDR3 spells CASQTGQGYTEAFF. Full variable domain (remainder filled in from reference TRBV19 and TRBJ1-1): DGGITQSPKYLFRKEGQNVTLSCEQNLNHDAMYWYRQDPGQGLRLIYYSQIVNDFQKGDIAEGYSVSREKKESFPLTVTSAQKNPTAFYLCASQTGQGYTEAFFGQGTRLTVV.

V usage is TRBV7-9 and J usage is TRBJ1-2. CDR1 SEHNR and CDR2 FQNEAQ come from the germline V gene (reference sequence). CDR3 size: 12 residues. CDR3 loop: CASSLVSMGYTF.

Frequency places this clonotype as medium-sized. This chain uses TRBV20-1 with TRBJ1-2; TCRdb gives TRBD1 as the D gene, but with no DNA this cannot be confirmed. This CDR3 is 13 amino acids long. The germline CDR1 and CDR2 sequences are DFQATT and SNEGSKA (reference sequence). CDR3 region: CSAREEGGYGYTF.

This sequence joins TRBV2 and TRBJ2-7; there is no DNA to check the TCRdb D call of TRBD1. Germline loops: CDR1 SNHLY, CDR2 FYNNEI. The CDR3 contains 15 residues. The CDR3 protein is CASSEGSGWGYEQYF.

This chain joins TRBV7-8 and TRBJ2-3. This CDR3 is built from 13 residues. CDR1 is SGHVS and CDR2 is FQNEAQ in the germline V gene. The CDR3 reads CASRRGVEDTQYF.

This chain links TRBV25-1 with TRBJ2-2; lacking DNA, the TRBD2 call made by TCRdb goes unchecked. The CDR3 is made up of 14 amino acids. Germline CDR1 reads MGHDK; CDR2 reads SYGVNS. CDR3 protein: CASSEGGNTGELFF.